This T cell receptor beta chain was captured in a study of PD-1 blockade in classical Hodgkin lymphoma. Points from the study as a whole: A reduction in baseline TCR diversity was reportedly seen in newly diagnosed patients relative to healthy donors. CD8+ TCR diversity did not rise significantly by C4D1, unlike CD4+.

Regarding this clone: Its antigen is not known.

The assay was immunoSEQ multiplex PCR, and TCRdb's table has in-frame clones only and misses some. The data hold under 95,000 clones, with about 92% observed a single time. The CDR3 sequence is 16 residues long. The germline V gene encodes CDR1 MGHRA and CDR2 YSYEKL. V lost 4 bases to trimming and J lost 3 bases; unmatched junction nucleotides: 6. Following autologous stem cell transplantation, relapse occurred in every patient, and exposure to brentuximab vedotin varied. The TCR was taken from a human donor with classical Hodgkin lymphoma. This sequence joins TRBV4-1 and TRBJ2-2; TRBD2 aligns across 9 bases. The source was peripheral blood mononuclear cells (PBMCs), collected at baseline. The CDR3 protein is CASSPWTSEYTGELFF. The DNA for the CDR3 is TGCGCCAGCAGCCCATGGACTAGCGAGTACACCGGGGAGCTGTTTTTT.